The 9 T cell receptor beta chains below were found in one sample sequenced in a study of cytomegalovirus exposure and HLA in healthy donors. Using immunoSEQ multiplex PCR, the repertoire was profiled, and TCRdb retains in-frame clones only, with some absent. This table has about 240,000 clones, 85% to 90% appearing once. The sample consisted of PBMCs. The receptors shown here come from a man between 18 and 29 years old in good health and CMV-seronegative.

The rearrangement links TRBV7-2 to TRBJ2-5, with 7 bases identical to TRBD1. V shed 5 bases and J 5 bases; nucleotides not matched to a gene: 8. Germline V gene data show CDR1 as SGHTA and CDR2 as FQGNSA. The CDR3 contains 14 residues. The CDR3 DNA sequence: TGTGCCAGCAGCCTCCACAGGGGTGGTGAGACCCAGTACTTC. It encodes CASSLHRGGETQYF.

The genes are TRBV6-5 and TRBJ1-5; D not resolved. V lost 2 bases to trimming and J lost 4 bases, with 9 bases between them. The CDR3 runs 14 residues. Germline V gene data show CDR1 as MNHEY and CDR2 as SVGAGI. CDR3 loop: CASSYREYNQPQHF. CDR3 nucleotides: TGTGCCAGCAGTTACCGGGAGTATAATCAGCCCCAGCATTTT.

In DNA form, the CDR3 reads TGTGCCAGTAGTGCCCCACATTCGGCGTCGGGTACAGATACGCAGTATTTT. It translates to CASSAPHSASGTDTQYF. The V gene is TRBV19, the J gene TRBJ2-3; D is unclear. The CDR3 contains 17 residues. Germline CDR1 and CDR2: LNHDA and SQIVND (reference sequence). V lost 5 bases and J lost 3, with 21 bases in between.

CDR3 loop: CASSVDAGRSYGYTF. CDR3 nucleotides: TGTGCCAGCAGCGTAGATGCCGGTCGGTCCTATGGCTACACCTTC. The V gene is TRBV9, the J gene TRBJ1-2; D call uncertain. The CDR3 is made up of 15 amino acids. Germline CDR1 SGDLS, CDR2 YYNGEE. V was cut by 0 bases and J by 4 bases, with 13 bases left in between.

The rearrangement uses TRBV15 and TRBJ1-3; D perhaps matches TRBD1 (5 bases). Germline V gives CDR1 LNHNV, CDR2 YYDKDF (reference sequence). V lost 4 bases, J lost 8 bases, and 15 bases lay in between. This CDR3 comprises 14 residues. The DNA for the CDR3 is TGTGCCACCAGCACCGGACGGGGGGAATACACCATATATTTT. It translates to CATSTGRGEYTIYF.

The table lists this clone with a few counts. CDR3 sequence reads: CASSIREKLFF. The CDR3 coding sequence is TGTGCCAGCAGTATCAGGGAAAAACTGTTTTTT. This chain joins TRBV2 and TRBJ1-4, with D uncertain. Trimming shortened V by 5 bases and J by 8 bases, and 6 bases separated the two germline ends. Germline assignment: CDR1 SNHLY and CDR2 FYNNEI. The length of the CDR3 is 11 residues.

The V call is TRBV7-2, the J call TRBJ1-6, with 11 bases that match TRBD1. V dropped 1 base and J dropped 9; count of bases not matched to a gene: 2. Germline V gene sequence: CDR1 SGHTA, CDR2 FQGNSA. This CDR3 has 15 residues. This CDR3 is CASSLVGQGGSPLHF. As DNA, the CDR3 is TGTGCCAGCAGCTTAGTGGGACAGGGGGGTTCACCCCTCCACTTT.

The J gene is TRBJ2-6, the V gene TRBV27; no clear D. The length of the CDR3 is 14 residues. V was clipped by 6 bases and J by 0 bases, with 6 bases between them. Germline V lookup: CDR1 MNHEY, CDR2 SMNVEV (reference sequence). In nucleotides, the CDR3 is TGTGCCAGCAGCCCTTTCTCTGGGGCCAACGTCCTGACTTTC. Translating gives CASSPFSGANVLTF.

The rearrangement joins TRBV11-2 to TRBJ2-1; 8 bases are shared with TRBD2. Germline values: CDR1 SGHAT, CDR2 FQNNGV. The CDR3 consists of 19 residues. J was trimmed by 0 bases and V by 4 bases; bases with no gene match: 14. As DNA, the CDR3 is TGTGCCAGCAGCTCATCTTCAGGAGTAGCGGGATTCTCCTACAATGAGCAGTTCTTC. It translates to CASSSSSGVAGFSYNEQFF.